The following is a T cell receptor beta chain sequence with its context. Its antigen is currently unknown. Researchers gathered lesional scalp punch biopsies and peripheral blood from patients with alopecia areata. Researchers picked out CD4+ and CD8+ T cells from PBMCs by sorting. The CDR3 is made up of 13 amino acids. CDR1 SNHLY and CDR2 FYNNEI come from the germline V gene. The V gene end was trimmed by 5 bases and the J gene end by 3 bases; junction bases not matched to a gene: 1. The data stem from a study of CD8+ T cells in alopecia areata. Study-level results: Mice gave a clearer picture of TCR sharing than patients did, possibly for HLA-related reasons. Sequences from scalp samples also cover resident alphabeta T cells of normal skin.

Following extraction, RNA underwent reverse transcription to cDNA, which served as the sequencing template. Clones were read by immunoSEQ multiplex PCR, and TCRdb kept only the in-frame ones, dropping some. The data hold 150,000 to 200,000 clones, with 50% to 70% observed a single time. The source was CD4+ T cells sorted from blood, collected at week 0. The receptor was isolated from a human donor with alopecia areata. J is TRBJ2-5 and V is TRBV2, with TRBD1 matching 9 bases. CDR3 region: CASSRDREETQYF. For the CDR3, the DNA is TGTGCCAGCAGTAGGGACAGGGAAGAGACCCAGTACTTC.